The sequence of this T cell receptor (beta chain) was determined in a study of T cells in localized non-small cell lung cancer. Whole-study results and caveats: Longer overall survival associated with higher blood T cell density; shorter survival with higher adjacent-lung clonality. Tumor trailed uninvolved adjacent lung in T cell clonality, which peaked there. When the top 100 tumor clones were examined, a median around 61 of them also appeared in the adjacent lung, which was paired and uninvolved. Heterogeneity remains possible because sequencing was limited to only one tumor region.

Worth noting for this clone: What it recognizes is unknown.

V gave up 1 base and J gave up 8 bases, with 12 bases separating them. Germline-derived CDR1 and CDR2 are SEHNR and FQNEAQ (reference sequence). This CDR3 region has 14 residues. The protocol was immunoSEQ multiplex PCR, while the TCRdb copy is restricted to in-frame clones and leaves out a portion. Altogether roughly 58,000 clones are present, 75% to 85% being singletons, with the ten largest covering less than 5.5%. V usage is TRBV7-9 and J usage is TRBJ1-5; D not resolved. The sequence was collected from a man between 40 and 75 years old with stage II lung adenocarcinoma. The source material was PBMCs, sampled before any cancer treatment. DNA for the CDR3: TGTGCCAGCAGCTTAGGTGCGGGCTATAAGCCCCAGCATTTT. It specifies CASSLGAGYKPQHF.